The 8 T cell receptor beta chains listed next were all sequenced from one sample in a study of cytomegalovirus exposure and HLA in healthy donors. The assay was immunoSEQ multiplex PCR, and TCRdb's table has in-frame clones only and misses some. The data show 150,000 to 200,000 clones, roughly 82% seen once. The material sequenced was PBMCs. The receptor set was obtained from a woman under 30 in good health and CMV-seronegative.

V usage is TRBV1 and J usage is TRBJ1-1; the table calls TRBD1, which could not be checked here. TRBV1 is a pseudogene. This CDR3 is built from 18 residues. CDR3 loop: CTSSLEDRGEKGNTEAFF. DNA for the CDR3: TGCACCAGCAGCCTAGAGGACAGGGGCGAAAAGGGGAACACTGAAGCTTTCTTT.

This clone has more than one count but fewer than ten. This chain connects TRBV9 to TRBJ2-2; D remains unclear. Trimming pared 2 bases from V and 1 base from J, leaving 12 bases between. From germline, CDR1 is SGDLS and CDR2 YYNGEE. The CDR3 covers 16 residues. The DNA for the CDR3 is TGTGCCAGCAGCGTCCTGTCCACCGGGAACACCGGGGAGCTGTTTTTT. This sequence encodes CASSVLSTGNTGELFF.

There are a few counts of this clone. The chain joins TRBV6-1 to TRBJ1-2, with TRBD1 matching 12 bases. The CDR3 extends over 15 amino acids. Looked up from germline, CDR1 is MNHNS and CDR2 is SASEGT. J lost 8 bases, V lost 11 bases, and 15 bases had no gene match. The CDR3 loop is CAHPEPGQGAGGYTF. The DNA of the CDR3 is TGTGCCCACCCCGAACCGGGACAGGGGGCTGGAGGCTACACCTTC.

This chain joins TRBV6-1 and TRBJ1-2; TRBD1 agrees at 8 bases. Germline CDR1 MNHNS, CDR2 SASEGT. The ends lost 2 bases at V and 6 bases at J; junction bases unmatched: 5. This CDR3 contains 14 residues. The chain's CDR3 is CASSENRGTDGYTF. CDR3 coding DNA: TGTGCCAGCAGTGAAAACAGGGGGACTGATGGCTACACCTTC.

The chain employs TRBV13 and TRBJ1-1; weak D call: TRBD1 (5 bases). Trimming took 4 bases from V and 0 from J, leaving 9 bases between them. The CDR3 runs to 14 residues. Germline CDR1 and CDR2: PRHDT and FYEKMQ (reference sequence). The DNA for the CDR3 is TGTGCCAGCAGCTCCTTGGGGCTGAACACTGAAGCTTTCTTT. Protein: CASSSLGLNTEAFF.

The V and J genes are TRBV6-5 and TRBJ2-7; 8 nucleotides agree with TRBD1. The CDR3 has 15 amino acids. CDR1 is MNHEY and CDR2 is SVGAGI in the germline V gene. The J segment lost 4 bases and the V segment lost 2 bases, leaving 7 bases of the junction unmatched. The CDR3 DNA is TGTGCCAGCAGTTACGCCTGGACAGGGCCATACGAGCAGTACTTC. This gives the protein CASSYAWTGPYEQYF.

CDR3 DNA: TGTGCCAGCAGTGGACAGGGTATTAGCTCCTACGAGCAGTACTTC. Residues: CASSGQGISSYEQYF. The chain recombines TRBV6-6 with TRBJ2-7; 8 positions match TRBD1. CDR3 length: 15 amino acids. From germline, CDR1 is MNHNY and CDR2 SVGAGI (reference sequence). V was clipped by 5 bases and J by 0 bases; unmatched bases: 6.

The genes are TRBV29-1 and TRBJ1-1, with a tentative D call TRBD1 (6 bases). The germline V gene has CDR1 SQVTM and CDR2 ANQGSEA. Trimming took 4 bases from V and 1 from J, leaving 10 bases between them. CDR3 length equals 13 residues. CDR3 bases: TGCAGCGTTGCCTTGGGACAGAACACTGAAGCTTTCTTT. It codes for CSVALGQNTEAFF.